This TCR beta chain was documented in a study of blood T cell repertoires in COVID-19. The wider study: In each case, the material was cDNA or gDNA derived from T cells, B-cell-depleted T cells, or PBMCs.

Trimming cost V 0 bases and J 10 bases, with 15 bases left between them. This CDR3 has 15 residues. Germline V gene sequence: CDR1 LGHDT, CDR2 YNNKEL (reference sequence). Profiled with immunoSEQ multiplex PCR; TCRdb holds only in-frame clones, not every one. The sample holds under 110,000 clones, about 91% seen once. The receptor was derived from a man aged 50 to 59 with acute or convalescent COVID-19. Sequenced input: peripheral blood. This chain links TRBV3-1 (or the pseudogene TRBV3-2) with TRBJ1-4; D unresolved. CDR3 in amino acids: CASSQDRGVFAKLFF. The CDR3 DNA reads as TGTGCCAGCAGCCAAGATCGCGGGGTTTTTGCAAAACTGTTTTTT.